This TCR beta chain was observed in a study of T cells in Graves' hyperthyroidism and ophthalmopathy. Findings and caveats of the study: Separation of ophthalmopathy from stable hyperthyroidism was achieved by a 13 V-J model. Blood also showed most of the thyroid clonotypes that were expanded above 0.001.

This clonotype was found many times. Its antigen is still unknown. TCR beta CDR3 sequences were amplified from RNA transcripts. The study used the HTBI primer set for a first-round RT-PCR of the TCR CDR3. Each CDR3 protein is one row after TCRdb ran MiXCR on the multiplex PCR reads. The table has hundreds of thousands of distinct CDR3 sequences, over 12% seen once. Clinical Activity Scores of at least 3, NOSPECS grades of at least 4 and durations under 3 months characterized ophthalmopathy patients. The CDR3 has 11 amino acids. Trimming pared 3 bases from V and 4 bases from J, leaving 6 bases between. Looked up from germline, CDR1 is DFQATT and CDR2 is SNEGSKA (reference sequence).

The rearrangement uses TRBV20-1 and TRBJ2-5; D gene unclear. The sample was blood. The receptor's source is a man between 18 and 29 years old with Graves' ophthalmopathy. The CDR3 region has the DNA TGCAGTGCTAGGCGGTTAGAGACCCAGTACTTC. The encoded protein is CSARRLETQYF.